The 25 T cell receptor beta chains below were found in one sample sequenced in a study of T cell clones after liver transplantation. TCRdb keeps only in-frame clones here, not all; method: immunoSEQ multiplex PCR. The data show about 6,200 clones, 70% to 80% seen once. Specimen: CD8+ T cells from blood, collected around 42 months after liver transplant. The receptors stem from a human patient who received a liver transplant. The graft donor may account for some of the T cells.

The genes are TRBV27 and TRBJ2-1, with D unresolved. CDR1 and CDR2 from the germline V gene are MNHEY and SMNVEV (reference sequence). V dropped 4 bases and J dropped 8 bases, with 6 bases sitting between them. The CDR3 has 11 amino acids. CDR3 coding DNA: TGTGCCAGCAGTTCCGGCGATGAGCAGTTCTTC. This translates into CASSSGDEQFF.

The V and J genes are TRBV27 and TRBJ1-1; D ambiguous. The germline V and J ends were trimmed by 6 bases and 6 bases, with 8 bases remaining between them. This CDR3 is built from 11 residues. Germline CDR1 reads MNHEY; CDR2 reads SMNVEV (reference sequence). The CDR3 DNA reads as TGTGCCAGCAGATCCCCTTCTGAAGCTTTCTTT. This codes for CASRSPSEAFF.

The chain has TRBV12-5 and TRBJ1-5; 7 bases are a match to TRBD1. Germline assignment: CDR1 LGHNT and CDR2 FRNRAP. The CDR3 runs to 12 residues. V was clipped by 9 bases and J by 2 bases; unmatched bases: 1. This chain's CDR3 is CASGQGNQPQHF. The DNA for the CDR3 is TGTGCTAGCGGACAGGGCAATCAGCCCCAGCATTTT.

V gene TRBV6-6 combines with J gene TRBJ1-1; D not resolved. The V end was cut by 0 bases, the J end by 0 bases, with 8 bases between. Per germline, CDR1 MNHNY and CDR2 SVGAGI (reference sequence). The CDR3 consists of 15 residues. The CDR3 DNA is TGTGCCAGCAGTTACTCTCCAGCCTTGAACACTGAAGCTTTCTTT. Translation gives CASSYSPALNTEAFF.

The J gene is TRBJ2-1, the V gene TRBV28, with TRBD1 matching 10 bases. Germline trimming cut 6 bases from V and 4 bases from J; bases unmatched to any gene: 6. This CDR3 has 15 amino acids. Germline V gives CDR1 MDHEN, CDR2 SYDVKM. CDR3 loop: CASSQTGGFYNEQFF. The CDR3 bases are TGTGCCAGCAGCCAGACAGGGGGCTTTTACAATGAGCAGTTCTTC.

This sequence joins TRBV5-1 and TRBJ2-2; D may be TRBD1 or TRBD2 (5 bases each). In germline, CDR1 is SGHRS, CDR2 YFSETQ. The V and J ends lost 3 bases and 2 bases respectively, with 26 bases between them. This CDR3 has 20 residues. CDR3 in DNA: TGCGCCAGCAGCTCACTTCCCCTTTTACGGGACCGGACAAACACCGGGGAGCTGTTTTTT. Translation: CASSSLPLLRDRTNTGELFF. Combining the CDR3 with reference TRBV5-1 and TRBJ2-2 gives the whole variable domain KAGVTQTPRYLIKTRGQQVTLSCSPISGHRSVSWYQQTPGQGLQFLFEYFSETQRNKGNFPGRFSGRQFSNSRSEMNVSTLELGDSALYLCASSSLPLLRDRTNTGELFFGEGSRLTVL.

V and J are TRBV19 and TRBJ2-7, with D possibly being TRBD1 (6 bases). V was cut by 6 bases and J by 2 bases, with 26 bases left in between. This CDR3 has 18 residues. Per the germline V gene, CDR1 is LNHDA and CDR2 is SQIVND (reference sequence). The CDR3 protein is CASSLVRGSRTSAYEQYF. The CDR3 bases are TGTGCCAGTAGCCTTGTCAGGGGCTCCCGTACCTCCGCCTACGAGCAGTACTTC.

Comment on this clone: Compared with germline, one end of the junction differs, possibly owing to a read error. Other DNA sequences in this sample translate to the same CDR3. This sequence joins TRBV28 and TRBJ1-2; 8 bases line up with TRBD1. The CDR3 sequence is 15 residues long. Germline CDR1 reads MDHEN; CDR2 reads SYDVKM. The CDR3 spells CASTLLLQGARGYTF. The CDR3 nucleotides read TGCGCCAGCACCCTCCTATTGCAGGGGGCGAGGGGCTACACCTTC.

This chain joins TRBV21-1 and TRBJ2-7; TRBD2, the table's D call, was not compared with the DNA. TRBV21-1 is assigned pseudogene status. The CDR3 length is 20 residues. The CDR3 bases are TGTGCCAGCAGCAAAGCCCCCGGGACTAGCGGGAGGGCCCTCATAGGGGAGCAGTACTTC. Translated, it gives CASSKAPGTSGRALIGEQYF.

The V gene is TRBV19, the J gene TRBJ2-1, with D hard to call. This CDR3 comprises 11 residues. From germline, CDR1 is LNHDA and CDR2 SQIVND (reference sequence). Trimming cost V 5 bases and J 6 bases, with 5 bases left between them. The CDR3 nucleotides read TGTGCCAGTAGTTCGGGCAATGAGCAGTTCTTC. Residues: CASSSGNEQFF.

The sample holds a few counts of this clone. The rearrangement joins TRBV11-2 to TRBJ2-7; D remains ambiguous. CDR1 is SGHAT and CDR2 is FQNNGV in the germline V gene. V lost 7 bases and J lost 0, with 10 bases in between. The CDR3 is 13 residues long. CDR3: CASNQQISYEQYF. CDR3 nucleotides: TGTGCCAGCAACCAACAAATCTCCTACGAGCAGTACTTC.

The J gene is TRBJ1-3, the V gene TRBV14; D unresolved. In germline, CDR1 is SGHDN, CDR2 FVKESK. CDR3 length: 15 amino acids. The ends were cut back, 0 bases at V and 0 bases at J, with 6 bases in the middle. The CDR3 DNA reads TGTGCCAGCAGCCAAGAAAGTGTCTCTGGAAACACCATATATTTT. Encoded protein: CASSQESVSGNTIYF.

V is TRBV19 and J is TRBJ2-1; no firm D call. CDR1 is LNHDA and CDR2 is SQIVND in the germline V gene (reference sequence). The V end lost 6 bases, the J end lost 4 bases, and 10 bases lay between the germline ends. There are 13 residues in the CDR3. The CDR3 loop reads CASSHLNYNEQFF. The CDR3, as DNA: TGTGCCAGTAGCCACCTTAATTACAATGAGCAGTTCTTC.

This chain links TRBV5-6 with TRBJ2-7, with D maybe TRBD1 (6 bases). With 0 bases removed from V and 2 bases from J, the gap between germline ends came to 12 bases. The CDR3 consists of 15 residues. Germline lookup yields CDR1 SGHDT and CDR2 YYEEEE. The CDR3 nucleotides are TGTGCCAGCAGCTTGGCGCCTGAGGGGGCCTACGAGCAGTACTTC. This encodes CASSLAPEGAYEQYF.

The chain joins TRBV29-1 to TRBJ1-1; no firm D call. The CDR3 extends over 12 amino acids. Trimming stripped 4 bases from V and 7 bases from J, with 13 bases between. Germline CDR1 SQVTM, CDR2 ANQGSEA. CDR3 nucleotides: TGCAGCGTTGCCGGCGGGGTGGTTGAAGCTTTCTTT. Residues: CSVAGGVVEAFF.

This chain uses TRBV28 with TRBJ1-6; D is unclear. Trimming took 3 bases from V and 7 from J, leaving 13 bases between them. The CDR3 is 15 amino acids. Germline loops: CDR1 MDHEN, CDR2 SYDVKM. The CDR3 nucleotides read TGTGCCAGCAGTTTTGGAGGGATGGGGAATTCACCCCTCCACTTT. It specifies CASSFGGMGNSPLHF. The full variable domain, in which reference TRBV28 and TRBJ1-6 provide the parts outside the CDR3, is DVKVTQSSRYLVKRTGEKVFLECVQDMDHENMFWYRQDPGLGLRLIYFSYDVKMKEKGDIPEGYSVSREKKERFSLILESASTNQTSMYLCASSFGGMGNSPLHFGNGTRLTVT.

The rearrangement uses TRBV6-6 and TRBJ1-2, with 7 bases matching TRBD1. The V gene end was trimmed by 2 bases and the J gene end by 2 bases; junction bases not matched to a gene: 2. In germline, CDR1 is MNHNY, CDR2 SVGAGI (reference sequence). CDR3 length equals 14 residues. The CDR3 nucleotides are TGTGCCAGCAGTTACGAGGGGGCGAACTATGGCTACACCTTC. Encoded protein: CASSYEGANYGYTF.

V usage is TRBV27 and J usage is TRBJ2-7; TRBD1 is a possible D gene (8 bases). Trimming took off 4 bases at V and 6 bases at J, with 16 bases between the two ends. The CDR3 is made up of 14 amino acids. Germline V gene lookup returns CDR1 MNHEY and CDR2 SMNVEV (reference sequence). CDR3 loop: CASSSLYRGGEQYF. The CDR3 coding sequence is TGTGCCAGCAGTTCGCTCTACAGGGGGGGCGAGCAGTACTTC.

The V and J genes are TRBV6-5 and TRBJ1-5; 10 bases line up with TRBD1. The CDR3 loop spans 14 amino acids. The trim removed 6 bases at V and 3 bases at J, leaving 2 bases unmatched. Looked up from germline, CDR1 is MNHEY and CDR2 is SVGAGI. The CDR3: CASRTGGNNQPQHF. CDR3 in DNA: TGTGCCAGCAGGACAGGGGGCAACAATCAGCCCCAGCATTTT.

This clone occurred a few times. The CDR3 protein is CASSQYINQPQHF. The CDR3 region has the DNA TGTGCCAGCAGCCAGTACATTAATCAGCCCCAGCATTTT. The V and J genes are TRBV14 and TRBJ1-5; D call uncertain. Germline CDR1 is SGHDN and CDR2 is FVKESK. This CDR3 comprises 13 residues. Trimming pared 3 bases from V and 4 bases from J, leaving 7 bases between.

The rearrangement joins TRBV9 to TRBJ2-2, with TRBD1 matching over 7 bases. In germline, CDR1 is SGDLS, CDR2 YYNGEE. V was pared by 3 bases and J by 3 bases, with 5 bases of the junction left unmatched. The length of the CDR3 is 15 residues. Here the CDR3 reads CASSETGIDTGELFF. CDR3 DNA: TGTGCCAGCAGCGAGACAGGGATAGACACCGGGGAGCTGTTTTTT.

J is TRBJ1-1 and V is TRBV27; the D is unclear. Germline CDR1 and CDR2: MNHEY and SMNVEV (reference sequence). This CDR3 contains 15 residues. Trimming stripped 8 bases from V and 2 bases from J, with 18 bases between. The CDR3 loop reads CASYYLALGNTEAFF. The CDR3 bases are TGTGCCAGCTACTACCTAGCGCTGGGCAACACTGAAGCTTTCTTT.

This sequence joins TRBV4-1 and TRBJ2-5; D is unclear. The V end was cut by 7 bases, the J end by 7 bases, with 13 bases between. This CDR3 region has 12 residues. CDR1 is MGHRA, CDR2 YSYEKL, per germline. The CDR3 bases are TGCGCCAGCATCAACCAAATAGGGACCCAGTACTTC. Its translation: CASINQIGTQYF.

The genes are TRBV13 and TRBJ2-3; no clear D. The CDR3 extends over 13 amino acids. Germline loops: CDR1 PRHDT, CDR2 FYEKMQ (reference sequence). The V gene lost 5 bases and the J gene lost 0 bases, with 6 bases spanning the gap. This CDR3 is CASSPTSTDTQYF. CDR3 in DNA: TGTGCCAGCAGCCCTACTAGCACAGATACGCAGTATTTT. Complete variable domain (other parts from reference TRBV13 and TRBJ2-3): AAGVIQSPRHLIKEKRETATLKCYPIPRHDTVYWYQQGPGQDPQFLISFYEKMQSDKGSIPDRFSAQQFSDYHSELNMSSLELGDSALYFCASSPTSTDTQYFGPGTRLTVL.

This sequence joins TRBV11-2 and TRBJ2-5; 9 bases are a match to TRBD2. V lost 2 bases, J lost 3 bases, and 7 bases stayed unmatched. The germline V gene has CDR1 SGHAT and CDR2 FQNNGV. CDR3 length equals 16 residues. The CDR3 reads CASSLSVAGEEETQYF. CDR3 bases: TGTGCCAGCAGCTTAAGTGTAGCGGGGGAAGAAGAGACCCAGTACTTC.